This T cell receptor (beta chain) was identified in a study of cytotoxic CD8 clonotypes in ibrutinib-treated CLL. Study background: Results showed some 25 partial and 2 complete responses; following median roughly 66 months, roughly 14 remained remitted, about 12 advanced. Following treatment for a median roughly 13 months, range 6 to 36, response samples were then taken. Broader study findings: Patients showed higher baseline clonality than age-matched healthy donors, and it tracked circulating CD8+ T-cell counts.

Cryopreserved PBMCs supplied about 2 micrograms of genomic DNA for TCR beta libraries. The data were produced by immunoSEQ multiplex PCR, yet TCRdb's version contains in-frame clones alone and is incomplete. The top ten hold 4.5% to 6.5% of the sample, which has some 130,000 clones, around 76% seen once. As to this clone: The antigen is unknown.

The CDR3 is 14 amino acids. CDR1 is MDHEN and CDR2 is SYDVKM in the germline V gene. Trimming stripped 3 bases from V and 5 bases from J, with 13 bases between. This clonotype originated in a human donor with chronic lymphocytic leukemia. The J gene is TRBJ1-2, the V gene TRBV28; no definite D call. The sequences come from PBMCs, collected after 24 months of ibrutinib treatment. The CDR3, as DNA: TGTGCCAGCAGTTTCGCCGCGGAACCTTATGGCTACACCTTC. Encoded protein: CASSFAAEPYGYTF.